This T cell receptor (beta chain) was observed in a study of T cell repertoires in cytomegalovirus infection. At the level of the study: Signatures in public TCR beta sequences pointed to both CMV infection and matching HLA type.

One entry per CDR3 protein, called by TCRdb with MiXCR from the reads. This table holds around 180,000 distinct CDR3 sequences, approximately 30% found once. Comments on this clonotype: As yet, its antigen is unknown.

Trimming pared 6 bases from V and 3 bases from J, leaving 14 bases between. Germline loops: CDR1 MNHEY, CDR2 SVGAGI. This CDR3 contains 14 residues. Findings of the study overall: Adding up the frequency of public TCR beta families identified people who carried CMV plus the relevant HLA. Dominating the ex vivo response were TCR beta clonotypes that were CMV-specific and HLA-C-restricted.

The material sequenced was PBMCs. The chain recombines TRBV6-5 with TRBJ1-1; D is undetermined. This TCR came from a human donor in good health (CMV status not recorded). Some clones in this sample may be carry-over from other donors' samples. The CDR3 reads CASSVPSRDTEAFF. For the CDR3, the DNA is TGTGCCAGCAGCGTACCGTCCCGGGACACTGAAGCTTTCTTT.